The 2 T cell receptor beta chains below were found in one sample sequenced in a study of blood T cells in healthy people across ages. A J-beta primer mix and a sample-barcoded 5' primer were used in a second PCR of roughly 6 to 11 cycles. TCRdb re-called the 5' RACE reads through MiXCR, storing one row per CDR3 protein. The data show 800,000 to 950,000 distinct CDR3 sequences, almost 30% seen once. These same records also appear under a second study, on T cells of mothers and their children.

Specimen: blood. These receptors all stem from a woman aged 35 to 49 in good health.

The chain couples TRBV4-1 to TRBJ2-1, with D maybe TRBD2 (6 bases). Germline V gives CDR1 MGHRA, CDR2 YSYEKL. The CDR3 length is 15 residues. The ends were cut back, 5 bases at V and 6 bases at J, with 17 bases in the middle. CDR3 protein: CASSWSGAGSNEQFF. CDR3 sequence (DNA): TGCGCCAGCAGCTGGAGTGGGGCGGGGTCCAATGAGCAGTTCTTC.

This clonotype has a single count. One junction end does not reproduce the germline sequence, and a read error may be involved. V gene TRBV29-1 combines with J gene TRBJ1-2, with 7 bases lining up with TRBD1. The CDR3 has 12 amino acids. The germline gives CDR1 SQVTM, CDR2 ANQGSEA. CDR3 in amino acids: CCVRQGSYGYTF. CDR3 bases: TGCTGCGTGAGACAGGGAAGCTATGGCTACACCTTC.